This TCR beta chain stems from a study of early T cells in non-severe SARS-CoV-2 infection. At the level of the study: Sequencing of unsorted whole blood was done on bulk RNA, leaving chains unpaired. Study results and limitations: The VDJdb matching leaned toward anti-spike CD8 responses and overlooked private and CD4 specificities.

As part of library construction, unique molecular identifiers were attached to individual cDNA molecules. Each CDR3 protein gets one entry after TCRdb re-called the 5' RACE reads with MiXCR. The top ten hold roughly 4.5% of the sample, which has about 27,000 distinct CDR3 sequences, 4% to 4.5% seen once. On this clonotype itself: Its specificity is unknown. A much more abundant neighbour one base away suggests this may be a read error.

This CDR3 is built from 18 residues. V gene TRBV23-1 combines with J gene TRBJ2-3, with unresolved D. TRBV23-1 is noted as an ORF with a role that remains uncertain. This clonotype was obtained from an adult who was a healthcare worker with PCR-confirmed SARS-CoV-2 infection or an uninfected control (not recorded which). The source material was whole blood. CDR3 in DNA: TGCGCCAGCAATCAACACATAACGTGGCGAGCTAGCACAGATACGCAGTATTTT. This sequence encodes CASNQHITWRASTDTQYF.